These T cell receptor beta chains were read from a single sample in a study of Ad26.COV2.S vaccination and SARS-CoV-2 variants. Libraries were prepared by immunoSEQ multiplex PCR; TCRdb keeps only in-frame clonotypes and omits some of them. The table includes around 500,000 clones, 89% detected once. The sample in question was peripheral blood, obtained in a trial of Ad26.COV2.S vaccine versus placebo. The receptors originated from a person aged 18-65 years who received the Ad26.COV2.S COVID-19 vaccine or a placebo. The CDR3 runs from the conserved cysteine through the conserved F or W. A D gene is named only where the DNA matches it firmly. Clone size, where shown, is once, few, many, or a class for clones that have expanded.

clone size | J gene | V gene | D gene | CDR3 protein | CDR3 DNA
once | TRBJ2-2 | TRBV19 | - | CASSTTGFSGGELFF | TGTGCCAGTAGTACGACAGGGTTTAGCGGCGGGGAGCTGTTTTTT
- | TRBJ1-2 | TRBV29-1 | - | CSVVGQGNGYTF | TGCAGCGTTGTAGGGCAGGGAAATGGCTACACCTTC
once | TRBJ2-1 | TRBV27 | TRBD2 | CASSYWASGDNEQFF | TGTGCCAGCAGTTACTGGGCTAGCGGGGACAATGAGCAGTTCTTC
- | TRBJ1-4 | TRBV19 | TRBD1 | CASSILGTGAEKLFF | TGTGCCAGTAGTATATTGGGGACAGGGGCTGAAAAACTGTTTTTT
- | TRBJ2-1 | TRBV30 | TRBD1 | CAWSRDRVFVNEQFF | TGTGCCTGGAGTCGGGACAGGGTCTTTGTCAATGAGCAGTTCTTC
- | TRBJ1-5 | TRBV6-2/TRBV6-3 | - | CASSWSQGFHQPQHF | TGTGCCAGCAGTTGGTCGCAGGGATTTCATCAGCCCCAGCATTTT
- | TRBJ1-3 | TRBV25-1 | TRBD1 | CASRRTGGNTIYF | TGTGCCAGCAGAAGGACAGGGGGAAACACCATATATTTT
- | TRBJ2-7 | TRBV19 | TRBD1 | CATGTGRYEQYF | TGTGCCACTGGGACAGGGAGATACGAGCAGTACTTC
- | TRBJ1-4 | TRBV19 | TRBD1 | CASSGEGTGEKLFF | TGTGCCAGTAGTGGGGAGGGGACAGGTGAAAAACTGTTTTTT
- | TRBJ2-2 | TRBV12-3/TRBV12-4 | - | CASSLGLTGELFF | TGTGCCAGCAGTTTAGGCCTGACCGGGGAGCTGTTTTTT
- | TRBJ1-5 | TRBV7-2 | - | CASSLLRAGVPNSNQPQHF | TGTGCCAGCAGCCTACTTCGGGCAGGGGTCCCCAATAGCAATCAGCCCCAGCATTTT
once | TRBJ2-1 | TRBV19 | TRBD2 | CASSMSSGLDSYNEQFF | TGTGCCAGTAGTATGTCTAGCGGGCTCGACTCCTACAATGAGCAGTTCTTC
- | TRBJ1-1 | TRBV10-3 | TRBD1 | CAISELEDRGNTEAFF | TGTGCCATCAGTGAGTTAGAGGACAGGGGGAACACTGAAGCTTTCTTT
- | TRBJ1-4 | TRBV2 | - | CASRPTGGNEKLFF | TGTGCCAGCAGACCGACAGGTGGAAATGAAAAACTGTTTTTT
- | TRBJ1-1 | TRBV11-2 | - | CASSFIMGVTEAFF | TGTGCCAGCAGCTTTATTATGGGGGTCACTGAAGCTTTCTTT